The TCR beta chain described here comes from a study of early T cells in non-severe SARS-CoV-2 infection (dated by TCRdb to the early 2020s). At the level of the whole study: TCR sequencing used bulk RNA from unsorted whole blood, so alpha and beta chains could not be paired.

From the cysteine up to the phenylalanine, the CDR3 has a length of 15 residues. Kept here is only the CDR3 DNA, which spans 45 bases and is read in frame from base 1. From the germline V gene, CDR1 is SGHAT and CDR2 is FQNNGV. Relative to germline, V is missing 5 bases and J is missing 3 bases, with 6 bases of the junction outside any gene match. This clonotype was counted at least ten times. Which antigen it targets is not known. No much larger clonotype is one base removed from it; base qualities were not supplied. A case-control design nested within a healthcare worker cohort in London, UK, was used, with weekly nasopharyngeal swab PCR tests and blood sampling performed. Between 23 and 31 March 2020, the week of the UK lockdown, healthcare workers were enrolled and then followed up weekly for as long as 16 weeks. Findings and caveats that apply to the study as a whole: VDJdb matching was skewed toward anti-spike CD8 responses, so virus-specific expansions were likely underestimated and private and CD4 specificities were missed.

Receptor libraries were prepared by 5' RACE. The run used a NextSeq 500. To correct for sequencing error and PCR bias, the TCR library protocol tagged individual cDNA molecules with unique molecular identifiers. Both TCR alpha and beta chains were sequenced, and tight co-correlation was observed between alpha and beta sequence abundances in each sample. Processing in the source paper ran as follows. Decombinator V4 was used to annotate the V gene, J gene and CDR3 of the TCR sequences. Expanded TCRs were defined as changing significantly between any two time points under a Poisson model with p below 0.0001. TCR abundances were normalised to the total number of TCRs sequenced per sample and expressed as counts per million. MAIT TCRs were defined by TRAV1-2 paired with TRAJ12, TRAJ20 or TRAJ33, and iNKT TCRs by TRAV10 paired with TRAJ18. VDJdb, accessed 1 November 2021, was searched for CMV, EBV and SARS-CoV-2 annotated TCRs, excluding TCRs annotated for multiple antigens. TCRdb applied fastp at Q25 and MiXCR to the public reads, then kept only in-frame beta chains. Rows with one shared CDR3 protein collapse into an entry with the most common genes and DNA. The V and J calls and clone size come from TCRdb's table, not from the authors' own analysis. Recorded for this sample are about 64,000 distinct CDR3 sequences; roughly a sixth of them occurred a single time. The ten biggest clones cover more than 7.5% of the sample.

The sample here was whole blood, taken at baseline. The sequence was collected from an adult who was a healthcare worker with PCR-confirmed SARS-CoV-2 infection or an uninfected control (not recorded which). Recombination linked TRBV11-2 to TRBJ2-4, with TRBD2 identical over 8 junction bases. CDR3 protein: CASSPSGSIKNIQYF. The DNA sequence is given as TGTGCCAGCAGCCCTAGCGGGTCTATCAAAAACATTCAGTACTTC.